These 12 T cell receptor beta chains were sequenced from one sample in a study of regulatory and conventional T cells in RAG deficiency. The sorted conventional CD4+ T cells were CD25-low and CD127-high, with genomic DNA sequenced. Measured with immunoSEQ multiplex PCR; TCRdb has only the in-frame clones, and not every one. Of some 20,000 clones in the sample, 90% to 95% were seen once. These data also formed part of another study, on regulatory T cells. In that study: The PCR used 52 TRBV and 13 TRBJ primers.

The source material was CD4+ T cells sorted from blood. These receptors came from a human donor in good health.

The chain employs TRBV4-1 and TRBJ2-1, with TRBD2 identical over 12 bases. After removal of 5 bases from V and 0 bases from J, the junction contained 2 bases not matched to a gene. Germline V gene lookup returns CDR1 MGHRA and CDR2 YSYEKL. The CDR3 extends over 16 amino acids. The DNA for the CDR3 is TGCGCCAGCAGCGAGACTAGCGGGAGCTCCTACAATGAGCAGTTCTTC. Protein product: CASSETSGSSYNEQFF.

V usage is TRBV5-4 and J usage is TRBJ2-3; tentatively, D is TRBD2 (6 bases). The V gene lost 1 base and the J gene lost 6 bases, with 18 bases spanning the gap. The CDR3 is made up of 16 amino acids. CDR1 is SGHNT, CDR2 YYREEE, per germline (reference sequence). The CDR3 loop is CASSLKLAATRDTQYF. For the CDR3, the DNA is TGTGCCAGCAGCTTGAAACTAGCCGCAACCCGGGATACGCAGTATTTT. Based on the CDR3 plus reference TRBV5-4 and TRBJ2-3, the full variable domain is ETGVTQSPTHLIKTRGQQVTLRCSSQSGHNTVSWYQQALGQGPQFIFQYYREEENGRGNFPPRFSGLQFPNYSSELNVNALELDDSALYLCASSLKLAATRDTQYFGPGTRLTVL.

This clone was recorded once. V usage is TRBV6-1 and J usage is TRBJ1-3, with TRBD1 as a possible D gene (6 bases). The V end lost 6 bases, the J end lost 8 bases, and 14 bases lay between the germline ends. This CDR3 has 13 residues. CDR1 is MNHNS, CDR2 SASEGT, per germline. The CDR3: CASRLQGTDTIYF. In DNA, the CDR3 is TGTGCCAGCAGGCTGCAGGGGACGGACACCATATATTTT.

V gene TRBV2 combines with J gene TRBJ2-2, with D perhaps matching TRBD2 (6 bases). The germline V gene has CDR1 SNHLY and CDR2 FYNNEI. The CDR3 contains 16 residues. V lost 4 bases and J 0 bases, leaving 12 bases between the germline ends. CDR3 sequence: CASSGGTGSNTGELFF. The CDR3 region has the DNA TGTGCCAGCAGTGGAGGGACTGGTTCGAACACCGGGGAGCTGTTTTTT. Combining the CDR3 with reference TRBV2 and TRBJ2-2 gives the whole variable domain EPEVTQTPSHQVTQMGQEVILRCVPISNHLYFYWYRQILGQKVEFLVSFYNNEISEKSEIFDDQFSVERPDGSNFTLKIRSTKLEDSAMYFCASSGGTGSNTGELFFGEGSRLTVL.

This CDR3 reads CASRPGSSYNEQFF. CDR3 bases: TGTGCCAGCAGACCCGGAAGCTCCTACAATGAGCAGTTCTTC. V and J are TRBV7-9 and TRBJ2-1; D is uncertain. Germline-derived CDR1 and CDR2 are SEHNR and FQNEAQ (reference sequence). V shed 6 bases and J shed 0 bases, with 9 bases lying between them. The CDR3 loop spans 14 amino acids.

The chain employs TRBV30 and TRBJ2-3; D may match TRBD1 or TRBD2 (6 bases each). The germline gives CDR1 GTSNPN, CDR2 SVGIG (reference sequence). This CDR3 is built from 14 residues. V was pared by 0 bases and J by 6 bases, with 13 bases between. CDR3 protein: CAWSVPRGVDTQYF. Here the CDR3 DNA reads TGTGCCTGGAGTGTACCGAGGGGGGTGGATACGCAGTATTTT.

The chain combines TRBV6-6 with TRBJ2-7; TRBD1 matches at 7 bases. This CDR3 comprises 13 residues. The V gene end was trimmed by 8 bases and the J gene end by 9 bases; junction bases not matched to a gene: 13. The germline V gene encodes CDR1 MNHNY and CDR2 SVGAGI (reference sequence). The CDR3 spells CASSRDSGRVQYF. The CDR3 nucleotides are TGTGCCAGCTCCCGGGACAGCGGAAGAGTGCAGTACTTC.

The rearrangement uses TRBV6-6 and TRBJ2-2; D not certain. The V end was cut by 0 bases, the J end by 5 bases, with 4 bases between. CDR3 length: 13 residues. CDR1 is MNHNY, CDR2 SVGAGI, per germline (reference sequence). The CDR3 here is CASSYSETGELFF. CDR3 coding DNA: TGTGCCAGCAGTTACTCCGAAACCGGGGAGCTGTTTTTT.

This chain uses TRBV7-2 with TRBJ1-1; D is unclear. V lost 5 bases and J 5 bases, leaving 15 bases between the germline ends. Germline V gene data show CDR1 as SGHTA and CDR2 as FQGNSA. The CDR3 loop spans 14 amino acids. For the CDR3, the DNA is TGTGCCAGCAGCCCTTGGGCTTTCGGGACTGAAGCTTTCTTT. Translating it yields CASSPWAFGTEAFF.

The chain recombines TRBV12-5 with TRBJ1-1, with D possibly matching TRBD1 (5 bases). This CDR3 region has 16 residues. V was shortened by 0 bases and J by 1 base, with 12 bases between the two germline ends. CDR1 LGHNT and CDR2 FRNRAP come from the germline V gene. The CDR3 DNA is TGTGCTAGTGGTTTGGTACTCGGGGGGAGGAACACTGAAGCTTTCTTT. Translating it yields CASGLVLGGRNTEAFF.

The chain uses TRBV27 and TRBJ1-3; D gene unclear. This CDR3 spans 14 amino acids. The V and J ends lost 4 bases and 4 bases respectively, with 11 bases between them. Germline V gene sequence: CDR1 MNHEY, CDR2 SMNVEV (reference sequence). The CDR3 sequence: CASSSPTGGNTIYF. DNA for the CDR3: TGTGCCAGCAGTTCACCGACGGGGGGAAACACCATATATTTT.

The chain joins TRBV6-9 to TRBJ2-7, with D maybe TRBD1 (5 bases). Germline V gives CDR1 MNHGY, CDR2 SVAAGI. The CDR3 sequence is 13 residues long. With 6 bases removed from V and 3 bases from J, the gap between germline ends came to 12 bases. The CDR3 region has the DNA TGTGCCAGCAGCTTGCAGGGTGACTACGAGCAGTACTTC. It specifies CASSLQGDYEQYF.